The 24 T cell receptor beta chains presented below share a single source sample, sequenced in a study of cytomegalovirus exposure and HLA in healthy donors (dated by TCRdb to 2017 to 2019). The protocol used for the library was the immunoSEQ multiplex PCR assay. For the multiplex PCR, a mixture combining 60 forward primers for TCR Vbeta segments and 13 reverse primers for TCR Jbeta segments was used. TCRdb provides this immuneACCESS table in a form limited to in-frame rearrangements. Some clones are lacking; in checked studies, under half of them reflect an unresolved V gene, and why the rest are absent is not known. The sample data list some 110,000 clones, and more than 9.5% of these were observed just once. 15% to 20% of the sample lies in the top ten. Sequenced sample: PBMCs. These receptors were taken from a middle-aged man in good health and CMV-seropositive.

The chain combines TRBV9 with TRBJ2-4; D perhaps matches TRBD1 (5 bases). This CDR3 has 15 residues. Germline V CDR1 and CDR2: SGDLS, YYNGEE. Trimming shortened V by 4 bases and J by 8 bases, and 19 bases separated the two germline ends. Here the CDR3 reads CASSPGHSGYDIQYF. For the CDR3, the DNA is TGTGCCAGCAGCCCCGGCCACTCAGGGTACGACATTCAGTACTTC.

The rearrangement joins TRBV4-1 to TRBJ2-2, with 13 bases matching TRBD2. The CDR3 runs to 17 residues. J was trimmed by 6 bases and V by 1 base; bases with no gene match: 5. Germline V gene data show CDR1 as MGHRA and CDR2 as YSYEKL. CDR3 in amino acids: CASSQALAGGRSGELFF. CDR3 bases: TGCGCCAGCAGCCAAGCACTAGCGGGAGGGCGGTCCGGGGAGCTGTTTTTT.

This clone turned up a few times. The chain links TRBV7-3 to TRBJ1-1; D is undetermined. The ends were cut back, 1 base at V and 0 bases at J, with 6 bases in the middle. CDR3 length: 14 amino acids. Germline CDR1 and CDR2: SGHTA and FQGTGA. The DNA for the CDR3 is TGTGCCAGCAGCTTAAACAGATTGAACACTGAAGCTTTCTTT. Its translation: CASSLNRLNTEAFF. Based on the CDR3 plus reference TRBV7-3 and TRBJ1-1, the full variable domain is GAGVSQTPSNKVTEKGKYVELRCDPISGHTALYWYRQSLGQGPEFLIYFQGTGAADDSGLPNDRFFAVRPEGSVSTLKIQRTERGDSAVYLCASSLNRLNTEAFFGQGTRLTVV.

This clone came up many times. V usage is TRBV7-9 and J usage is TRBJ1-1; D remains ambiguous. The germline gives CDR1 SEHNR, CDR2 FQNEAQ (reference sequence). V lost 9 bases, J lost 5 bases, and 19 bases lay in between. This CDR3 comprises 14 residues. CDR3 coding DNA: TGTGCCAGTATCTCCGGCTACGGAGATACTGAAGCTTTCTTT. It specifies CASISGYGDTEAFF. The entire variable domain, with the rest obtained from reference TRBV7-9 and TRBJ1-1, is as follows: DTGVSQNPRHKITKRGQNVTFRCDPISEHNRLYWYRQTLGQGPEFLTYFQNEAQLEKSRLLSDRFSAERPKGSFSTLEIQRTEQGDSAMYLCASISGYGDTEAFFGQGTRLTVV.

The chain is built from TRBV7-9 and TRBJ1-4; perhaps TRBD1 as D (6 bases). V lost 5 bases to trimming and J lost 12 bases, with 13 bases between them. The length of the CDR3 is 12 residues. CDR1 is SEHNR, CDR2 FQNEAQ, per germline (reference sequence). CDR3 DNA: TGTGCCAGCAGCGTCCACGGGGGGCAACTGTTTTTT. This translates into CASSVHGGQLFF.

In this sample, this clone turned up a few times. At one end the junction does not follow the germline gene, possibly because of a read error. This sequence joins TRBV7-7 and TRBJ2-3; 7 bases are a match to TRBD2. Germline V gives CDR1 SSHAT, CDR2 FNYEAQ (reference sequence). The length of the CDR3 is 15 residues. The CDR3 protein is CASSLWGGSEDTQYF. DNA of the CDR3: TGTGCTAGCAGCTTATGGGGCGGGAGTGAGGATACGCAGTATTTT. The full variable domain, with the rest looked up from reference TRBV7-7 and TRBJ2-3, is GAGVSQSPRYKVTKRGQDVTLRCDPISSHATLYWYQQALGQGPEFLTYFNYEAQPDKSGLPSDRFSAERPEGSISTLTIQRTEQRDSAMYRCASSLWGGSEDTQYFGPGTRLTVL.

The sample holds a few counts of this clone. The rearrangement joins TRBV6-5 to TRBJ1-5; D call uncertain. V lost 8 bases, J lost 5 bases, and 13 bases lay in between. This CDR3 has 13 residues. CDR1 and CDR2 (germline): MNHEY, SVGAGI. CDR3 DNA: TGTGCCAGCGGACGGGGAGAGGATCAGCCCCAGCATTTT. This gives the protein CASGRGEDQPQHF.

This clone occurred a few times. V gene TRBV6-1 combines with J gene TRBJ1-5; D is unresolved. V shed 4 bases and J shed 1 base, with 5 bases lying between them. The CDR3 has 13 amino acids. In germline, CDR1 is MNHNS, CDR2 SASEGT. The DNA for the CDR3 is TGTGCCAGCAGTGGGAGGAGCAATCAGCCCCAGCATTTT. Amino acid sequence: CASSGRSNQPQHF.

The chain is built from TRBV5-6 and TRBJ2-7; D gene ambiguous. CDR1 and CDR2 from the germline V gene are SGHDT and YYEEEE. This CDR3 is 15 amino acids long. Trimming removed 0 bases at V and 2 bases at J, with 12 bases between. The chain's CDR3 is CASSLAIRQTYEQYF. The CDR3 DNA is TGTGCCAGCAGCTTGGCCATCAGGCAGACCTACGAGCAGTACTTC.

This clone was counted only a few times. The CDR3 loop reads CASAISGPFTYEQYF. The CDR3 nucleotides read TGTGCCAGTGCAATTAGCGGGCCCTTTACCTACGAGCAGTACTTC. This chain joins TRBV11-2 and TRBJ2-7; TRBD2 matches at 7 bases. The V gene end was trimmed by 9 bases and the J gene end by 2 bases; junction bases not matched to a gene: 13. This CDR3 has 15 residues. Germline loops: CDR1 SGHAT, CDR2 FQNNGV. Supplemented by reference TRBV11-2 and TRBJ2-7, the full variable domain reads EAGVAQSPRYKIIEKRQSVAFWCNPISGHATLYWYQQILGQGPKLLIQFQNNGVVDDSQLPKDRFSAERLKGVDSTLKIQPAKLEDSAVYLCASAISGPFTYEQYFGPGTRLTVT.

V and J are TRBV15 and TRBJ2-7; possibly TRBD1 for D (6 bases). Germline V gives CDR1 LNHNV, CDR2 YYDKDF (reference sequence). The CDR3 is 15 residues long. The V end lost 1 base, the J end lost 2 bases, and 12 bases lay between the germline ends. The CDR3 sequence is CATSRAGQAAYEQYF. The CDR3 bases are TGTGCCACCAGCAGAGCGGGACAAGCAGCCTACGAGCAGTACTTC.

V usage is TRBV5-4 and J usage is TRBJ1-2; 10 bases are a match to TRBD1. Germline V lookup: CDR1 SGHNT, CDR2 YYREEE (reference sequence). The junction had 8 bases not matched to a gene; V was cut back by 10 bases and J by 8 bases. CDR3 length equals 12 residues. The DNA for the CDR3 is TGTGCCGCAACGACAGGGGGCGGGGGCTACACCTTC. This gives the protein CAATTGGGGYTF.

This clone has only a few counts. The rearrangement joins TRBV10-3 to TRBJ2-2, with D hard to call. CDR1 and CDR2 (germline): ENHRY, SYGVKD. V lost 3 bases and J lost 5, with 16 bases in between. CDR3 length: 16 amino acids. DNA of the CDR3: TGTGCCATCAGTGACCCGACTCAACGGCCTACCGGGGAGCTGTTTTTT. Protein sequence: CAISDPTQRPTGELFF.

A remark on this clone: One end of the junction varies from germline; a read error may be responsible. CDR3 protein: CVSSDRQNEKLFF. The CDR3 DNA follows: TGTGTCAGCAGCGACCGACAGAATGAAAAACTGTTTTTT. V is TRBV5-8 and J is TRBJ1-4; possible D gene TRBD1, 5 bases. Germline V gives CDR1 SGHTS, CDR2 YDEGEE. There are 13 residues in the CDR3. Full variable domain (missing parts from reference TRBV5-8 and TRBJ1-4): EAGVTQSPTHLIKTRGQQATLRCSPISGHTSVYWYQQALGLGLQFLLWYDEGEERNRGNFPPRFSGRQFPNYSSELNVNALELEDSALYLCVSSDRQNEKLFFGSGTQLSVL.

V gene TRBV30 combines with J gene TRBJ1-1; 7 bases agree with TRBD1. The V gene end was trimmed by 2 bases and the J gene end by 1 base; junction bases not matched to a gene: 4. The CDR3 sequence is 14 residues long. Germline V CDR1 and CDR2: GTSNPN, SVGIG (reference sequence). The CDR3 sequence is CAWSPQGGNTEAFF. CDR3 DNA: TGTGCCTGGAGTCCTCAGGGGGGGAACACTGAAGCTTTCTTT.

The V gene is TRBV28, the J gene TRBJ2-7; perhaps TRBD2 as D (5 bases). Trimming shortened V by 7 bases and J by 0 bases, and 10 bases separated the two germline ends. The CDR3 is 13 amino acids. Per germline, CDR1 MDHEN and CDR2 SYDVKM. DNA of the CDR3: TGTGCCAGCACCGAGGGCGGCTCCTACGAGCAGTACTTC. This sequence encodes CASTEGGSYEQYF. Full variable domain (outside the CDR3, taken from reference TRBV28 and TRBJ2-7): DVKVTQSSRYLVKRTGEKVFLECVQDMDHENMFWYRQDPGLGLRLIYFSYDVKMKEKGDIPEGYSVSREKKERFSLILESASTNQTSMYLCASTEGGSYEQYFGPGTRLTVT.

This clone was counted between two and nine times. The chain employs TRBV11-2 and TRBJ2-3; possibly TRBD2 for D (6 bases). Trimming removed 6 bases from V and 2 bases from J, with 9 bases in between. The CDR3 loop spans 13 amino acids. Looked up from germline, CDR1 is SGHAT and CDR2 is FQNNGV. The CDR3 region is CASRDYPTDTQYF. Written as DNA, the CDR3 is TGTGCCAGCAGGGACTACCCCACAGATACGCAGTATTTT.

The V gene is TRBV19, the J gene TRBJ1-1, with TRBD1 identical over 8 bases. CDR3 length equals 14 residues. V shed 6 bases and J 0 bases; nucleotides not matched to a gene: 3. The germline gives CDR1 LNHDA, CDR2 SQIVND (reference sequence). The CDR3, as DNA: TGTGCCAGTAGGGGACAGGTCATGAACACTGAAGCTTTCTTT. It encodes CASRGQVMNTEAFF.

The rearrangement uses TRBV30 and TRBJ1-5; a possible D gene is TRBD1 (5 bases). The CDR3 spans 14 residues. The germline V gene has CDR1 GTSNPN and CDR2 SVGIG (reference sequence). V was cut by 1 base and J by 1 base, with 8 bases left in between. The CDR3 region has the DNA TGTGCCTGGAGTGGGGGGGGGAGCAATCAGCCCCAGCATTTT. Protein: CAWSGGGSNQPQHF.

The rearrangement joins TRBV5-4 to TRBJ2-7; 16 nucleotides align to TRBD2. Looked up from germline, CDR1 is SGHNT and CDR2 is YYREEE (reference sequence). CDR3 length: 15 amino acids. V lost 4 bases to trimming and J lost 4 bases; unmatched junction nucleotides: 2. CDR3 sequence (DNA): TGTGCCAGCAGCGGGACTAGCGGGAGGGGTTACGAGCAGTACTTC. This gives the protein CASSGTSGRGYEQYF.

About this clone: Distinct nucleotide sequences in the sample also encode this CDR3. J is TRBJ1-4 and V is TRBV11-2, with TRBD1 matching over 8 bases. The CDR3 runs to 16 residues. Per the germline V gene, CDR1 is SGHAT and CDR2 is FQNNGV. The V gene end was trimmed by 5 bases and the J gene end by 5 bases; junction bases not matched to a gene: 10. DNA for the CDR3: TGTGCCAGCAGCGTAGCTTACAGGGGGAGGAATGAAAAACTGTTTTTT. It encodes CASSVAYRGRNEKLFF.

The chain uses TRBV6-5 and TRBJ1-2; perhaps TRBD1 as D (5 bases). The germline V gene encodes CDR1 MNHEY and CDR2 SVGAGI. The V end was cut by 5 bases, the J end by 0 bases, with 13 bases between. This CDR3 contains 15 residues. The CDR3 DNA reads TGTGCCAGCAGTGGCGACAGCAGGGCTAACTATGGCTACACCTTC. Its protein product is CASSGDSRANYGYTF.

This CDR3 is CASSKAYRGRESTDTQYF. CDR3 DNA: TGTGCCAGCAGCAAAGCGTACAGGGGGCGCGAGTCAACAGATACGCAGTATTTT. The rearrangement links TRBV21-1 to TRBJ2-3; the D call TRBD1 from the table was never checked on the DNA. TRBV21-1 is a known pseudogene. The CDR3 extends over 18 amino acids.

The V and J genes are TRBV7-9 and TRBJ1-1; a weak D match, TRBD1 (6 bases). The V gene's germline CDR1 is SEHNR and CDR2 FQNEAQ (reference sequence). With 0 bases removed from V and 4 bases from J, the gap between germline ends came to 9 bases. The CDR3 length is 14 residues. CDR3 residues: CASSLALGGTEAFF. CDR3 nucleotides: TGTGCCAGCAGCTTAGCCTTAGGGGGCACTGAAGCTTTCTTT.